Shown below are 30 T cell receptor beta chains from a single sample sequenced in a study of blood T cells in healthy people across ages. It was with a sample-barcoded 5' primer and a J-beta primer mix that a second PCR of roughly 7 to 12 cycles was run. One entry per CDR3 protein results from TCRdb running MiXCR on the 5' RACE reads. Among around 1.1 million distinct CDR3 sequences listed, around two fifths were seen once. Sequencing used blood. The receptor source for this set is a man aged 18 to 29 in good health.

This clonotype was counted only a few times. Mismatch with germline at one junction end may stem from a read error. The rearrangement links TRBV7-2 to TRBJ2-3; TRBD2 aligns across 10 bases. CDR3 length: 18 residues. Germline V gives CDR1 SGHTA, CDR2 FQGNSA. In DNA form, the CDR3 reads TGTGCCAGCAGCCCCAGACCTAGCGGGGGACTAAGCACAGATACGCTGTATTTT. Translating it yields CASSPRPSGGLSTDTLYF.

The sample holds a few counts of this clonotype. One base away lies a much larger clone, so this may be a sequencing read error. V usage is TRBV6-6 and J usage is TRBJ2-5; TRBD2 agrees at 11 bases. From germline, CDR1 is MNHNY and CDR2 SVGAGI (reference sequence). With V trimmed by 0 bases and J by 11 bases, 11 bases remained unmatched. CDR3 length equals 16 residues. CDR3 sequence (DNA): TGTGCCAGCAGTTACTCGCCCGCTAGCGGGGGGTTATTGCAGTACTTC. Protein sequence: CASSYSPASGGLLQYF.

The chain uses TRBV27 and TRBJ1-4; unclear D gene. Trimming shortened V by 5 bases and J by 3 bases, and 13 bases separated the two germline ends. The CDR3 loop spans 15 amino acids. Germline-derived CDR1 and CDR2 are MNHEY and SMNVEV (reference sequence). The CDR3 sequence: CASSLRRGSNEKLFF. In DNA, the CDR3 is TGTGCCAGCAGTCTTCGTCGCGGGTCTAATGAAAAACTGTTTTTT.

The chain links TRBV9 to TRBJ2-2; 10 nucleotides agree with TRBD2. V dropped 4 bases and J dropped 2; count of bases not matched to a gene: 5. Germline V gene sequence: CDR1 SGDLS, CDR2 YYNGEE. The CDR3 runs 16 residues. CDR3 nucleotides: TGTGCCAGCAGCCCCCCTAGCGGGGGAAACACCGGGGAGCTGTTTTTT. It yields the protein CASSPPSGGNTGELFF.

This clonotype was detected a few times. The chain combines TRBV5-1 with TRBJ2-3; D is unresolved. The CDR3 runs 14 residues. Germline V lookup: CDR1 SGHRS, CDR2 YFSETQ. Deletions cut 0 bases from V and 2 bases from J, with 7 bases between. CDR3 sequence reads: CASSLAINTDTQYF. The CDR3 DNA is TGCGCCAGCAGCTTGGCAATCAACACAGATACGCAGTATTTT.

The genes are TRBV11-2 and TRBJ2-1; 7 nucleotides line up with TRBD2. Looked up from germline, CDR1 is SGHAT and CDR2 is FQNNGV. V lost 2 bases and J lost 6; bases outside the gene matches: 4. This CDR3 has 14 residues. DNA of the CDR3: TGTGCCAGCAGCTTAAGCGGGACGCTCAATGAGCAGTTCTTC. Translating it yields CASSLSGTLNEQFF. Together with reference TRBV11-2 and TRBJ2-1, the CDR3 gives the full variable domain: EAGVAQSPRYKIIEKRQSVAFWCNPISGHATLYWYQQILGQGPKLLIQFQNNGVVDDSQLPKDRFSAERLKGVDSTLKIQPAKLEDSAVYLCASSLSGTLNEQFFGPGTRLTVL.

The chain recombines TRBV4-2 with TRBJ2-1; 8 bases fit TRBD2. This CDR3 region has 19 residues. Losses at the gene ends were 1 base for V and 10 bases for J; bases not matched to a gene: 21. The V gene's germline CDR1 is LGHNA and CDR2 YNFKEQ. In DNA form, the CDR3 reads TGTGCCAGCAGCCAAGTCCCCCACTACGGCGGGGGGCCCCTTAGCGAGCAGTTCTTC. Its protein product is CASSQVPHYGGGPLSEQFF.

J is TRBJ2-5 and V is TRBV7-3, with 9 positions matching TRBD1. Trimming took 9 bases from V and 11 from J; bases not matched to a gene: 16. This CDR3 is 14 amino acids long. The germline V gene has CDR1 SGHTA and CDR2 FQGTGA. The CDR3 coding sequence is TGTGCCAGTCCAACAGGGGGCTCTACCAATGAGCAGTACTTC. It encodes CASPTGGSTNEQYF.

The CDR3 DNA follows: TGCGCCAGTGCCGACTACGAAGAGACCCAGTACTTC. Translating it yields CASADYEETQYF. The V gene is TRBV5-1, the J gene TRBJ2-5; maybe TRBD2 (5 bases). This CDR3 comprises 12 residues. CDR1 SGHRS and CDR2 YFSETQ come from the germline V gene. V was trimmed by 8 bases and J by 3 bases, leaving 11 bases between them.

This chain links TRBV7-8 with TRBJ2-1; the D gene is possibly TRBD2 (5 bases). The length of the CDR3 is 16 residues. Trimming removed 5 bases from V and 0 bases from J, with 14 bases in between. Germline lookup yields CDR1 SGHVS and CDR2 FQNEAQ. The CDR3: CASSPRGRISYNEQFF. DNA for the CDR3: TGTGCCAGCAGCCCACGAGGGCGTATCTCCTACAATGAGCAGTTCTTC.

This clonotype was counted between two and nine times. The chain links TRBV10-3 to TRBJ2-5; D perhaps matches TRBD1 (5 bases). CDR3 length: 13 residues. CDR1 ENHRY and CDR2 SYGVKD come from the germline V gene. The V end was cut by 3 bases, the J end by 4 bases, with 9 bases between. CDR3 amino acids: CAISESGLETQYF. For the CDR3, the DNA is TGTGCCATCAGTGAATCAGGGTTAGAGACCCAGTACTTC.

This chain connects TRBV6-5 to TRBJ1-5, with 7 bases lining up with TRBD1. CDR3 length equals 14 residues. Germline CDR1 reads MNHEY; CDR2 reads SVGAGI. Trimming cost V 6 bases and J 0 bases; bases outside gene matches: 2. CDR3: CASRQGNSNQPQHF. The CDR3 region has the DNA TGTGCCAGCAGACAGGGGAATAGCAATCAGCCCCAGCATTTT.

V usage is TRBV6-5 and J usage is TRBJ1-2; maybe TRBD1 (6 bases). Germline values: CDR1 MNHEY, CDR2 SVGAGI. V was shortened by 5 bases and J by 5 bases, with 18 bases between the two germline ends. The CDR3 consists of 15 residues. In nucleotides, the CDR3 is TGTGCCAGCAGTACCAGGACAGTCCAGCGTTATGGCTACACCTTC. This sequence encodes CASSTRTVQRYGYTF.

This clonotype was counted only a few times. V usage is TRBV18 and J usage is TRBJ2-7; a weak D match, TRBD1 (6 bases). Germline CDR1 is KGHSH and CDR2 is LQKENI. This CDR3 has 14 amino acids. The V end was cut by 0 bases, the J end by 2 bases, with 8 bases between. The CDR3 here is CASSPPDRTYEQYF. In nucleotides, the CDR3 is TGTGCCAGCTCACCACCGGACAGAACCTACGAGCAGTACTTC.

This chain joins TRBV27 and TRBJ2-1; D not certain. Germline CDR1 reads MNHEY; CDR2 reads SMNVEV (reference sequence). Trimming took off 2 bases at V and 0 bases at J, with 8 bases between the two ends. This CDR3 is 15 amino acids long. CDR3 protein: CASSLPTSSYNEQFF. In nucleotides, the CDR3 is TGTGCCAGCAGTTTACCTACCAGCTCCTACAATGAGCAGTTCTTC.

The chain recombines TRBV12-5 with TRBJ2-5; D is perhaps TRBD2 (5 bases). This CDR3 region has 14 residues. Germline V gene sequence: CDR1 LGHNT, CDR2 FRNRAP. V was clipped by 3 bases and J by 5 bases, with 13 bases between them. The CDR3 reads CASGFFPQRETQYF. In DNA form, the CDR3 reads TGTGCTAGTGGTTTTTTCCCCCAGCGGGAGACCCAGTACTTC.

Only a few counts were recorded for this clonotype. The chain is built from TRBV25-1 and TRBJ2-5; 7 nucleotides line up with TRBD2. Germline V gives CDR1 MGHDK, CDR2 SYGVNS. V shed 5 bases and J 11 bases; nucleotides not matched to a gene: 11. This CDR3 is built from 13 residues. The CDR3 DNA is TGTGCCAGCAGTATACCGGGGGGTAATGAGCAGTACTTC. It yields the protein CASSIPGGNEQYF.

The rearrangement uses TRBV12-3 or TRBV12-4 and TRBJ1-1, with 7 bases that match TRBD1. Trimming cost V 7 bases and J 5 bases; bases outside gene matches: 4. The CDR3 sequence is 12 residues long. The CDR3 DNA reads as TGTGCCAGCACAGGGGGGAGAACTGAAGCTTTCTTT. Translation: CASTGGRTEAFF.

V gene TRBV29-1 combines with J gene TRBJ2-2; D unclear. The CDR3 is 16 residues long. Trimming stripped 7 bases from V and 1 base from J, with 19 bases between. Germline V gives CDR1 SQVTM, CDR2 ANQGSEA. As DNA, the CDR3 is TGCAGCGCCACTCCGGACCGTTACCGGAACACCGGGGAGCTGTTTTTT. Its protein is CSATPDRYRNTGELFF.

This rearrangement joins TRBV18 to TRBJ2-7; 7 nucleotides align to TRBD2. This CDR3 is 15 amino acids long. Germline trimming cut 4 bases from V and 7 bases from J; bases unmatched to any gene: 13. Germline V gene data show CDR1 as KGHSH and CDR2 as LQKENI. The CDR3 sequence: CASSRSWTREDEQYF. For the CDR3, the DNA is TGTGCCAGCTCACGGTCTTGGACTAGGGAAGATGAGCAGTACTTC.

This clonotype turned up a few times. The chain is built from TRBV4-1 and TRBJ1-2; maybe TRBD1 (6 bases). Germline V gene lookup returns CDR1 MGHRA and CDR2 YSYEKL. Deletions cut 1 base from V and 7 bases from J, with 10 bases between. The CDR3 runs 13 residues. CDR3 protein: CASSQGRGGGYTF. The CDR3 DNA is TGCGCCAGCAGCCAAGGCAGGGGAGGTGGCTACACCTTC.

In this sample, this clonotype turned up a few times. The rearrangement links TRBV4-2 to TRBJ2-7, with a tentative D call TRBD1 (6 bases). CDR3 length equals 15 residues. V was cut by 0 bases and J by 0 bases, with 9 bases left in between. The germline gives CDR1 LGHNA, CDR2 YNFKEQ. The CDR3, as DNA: TGTGCCAGCAGCCAAGAATACAGGGCCTCCTACGAGCAGTACTTC. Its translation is CASSQEYRASYEQYF.

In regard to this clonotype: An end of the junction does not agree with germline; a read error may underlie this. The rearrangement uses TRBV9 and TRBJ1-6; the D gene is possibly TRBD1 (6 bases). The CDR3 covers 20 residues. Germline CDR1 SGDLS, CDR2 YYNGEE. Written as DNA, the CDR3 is TGTGCCAGCAGTGGTGCAGGGGATGGGGATATCTCCACCTATAATTCACCCCCCCACTTT. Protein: CASSGAGDGDISTYNSPPHF.

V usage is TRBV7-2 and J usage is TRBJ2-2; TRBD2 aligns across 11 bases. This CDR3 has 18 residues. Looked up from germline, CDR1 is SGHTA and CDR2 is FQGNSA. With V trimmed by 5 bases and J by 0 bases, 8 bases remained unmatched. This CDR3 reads CASSPVGTSGANTGELFF. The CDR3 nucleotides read TGTGCCAGCAGCCCCGTCGGGACTAGCGGAGCGAACACCGGGGAGCTGTTTTTT. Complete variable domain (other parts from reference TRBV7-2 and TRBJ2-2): GAGVSQSPSNKVTEKGKDVELRCDPISGHTALYWYRQSLGQGLEFLIYFQGNSAPDKSGLPSDRFSAERTGGSVSTLTIQRTQQEDSAVYLCASSPVGTSGANTGELFFGEGSRLTVL.

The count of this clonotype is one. CDR3 sequence (DNA): TGTGCCAGCAGCTATAACGACAGGGAAGAGACCCAGTACTTC. This translates into CASSYNDREETQYF. The chain is built from TRBV27 and TRBJ2-5; TRBD1 matches at 7 bases. J was trimmed by 3 bases and V by 6 bases; bases with no gene match: 7. The germline gives CDR1 MNHEY, CDR2 SMNVEV (reference sequence). The CDR3 contains 14 residues.

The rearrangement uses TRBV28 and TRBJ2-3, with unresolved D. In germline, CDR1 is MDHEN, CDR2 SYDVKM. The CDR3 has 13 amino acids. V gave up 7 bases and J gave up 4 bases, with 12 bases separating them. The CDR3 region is CASMEEASDTQYF. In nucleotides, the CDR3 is TGTGCCAGCATGGAAGAAGCCTCAGATACGCAGTATTTT. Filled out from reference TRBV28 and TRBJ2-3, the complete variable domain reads DVKVTQSSRYLVKRTGEKVFLECVQDMDHENMFWYRQDPGLGLRLIYFSYDVKMKEKGDIPEGYSVSREKKERFSLILESASTNQTSMYLCASMEEASDTQYFGPGTRLTVL.

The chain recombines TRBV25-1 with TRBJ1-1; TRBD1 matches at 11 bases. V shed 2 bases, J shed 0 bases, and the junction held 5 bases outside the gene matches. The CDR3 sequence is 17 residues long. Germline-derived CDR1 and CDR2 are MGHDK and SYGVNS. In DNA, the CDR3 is TGTGCCAGCAGTGAACTAGGACAGGGGGCCATGAACACTGAAGCTTTCTTT. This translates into CASSELGQGAMNTEAFF.

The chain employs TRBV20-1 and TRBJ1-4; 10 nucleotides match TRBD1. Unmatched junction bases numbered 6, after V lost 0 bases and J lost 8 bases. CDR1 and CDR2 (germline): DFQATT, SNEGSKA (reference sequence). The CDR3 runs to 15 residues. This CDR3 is CSARDPDRGQEKLFF. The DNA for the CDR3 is TGCAGTGCTAGAGATCCCGACAGGGGGCAAGAAAAACTGTTTTTT.

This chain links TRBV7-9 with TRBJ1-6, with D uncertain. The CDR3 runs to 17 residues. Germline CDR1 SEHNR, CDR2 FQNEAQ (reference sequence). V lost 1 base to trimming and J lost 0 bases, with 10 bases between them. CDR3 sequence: CASSLGGTSSYNSPLHF. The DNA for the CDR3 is TGTGCCAGCAGCTTAGGGGGAACGAGCTCCTATAATTCACCCCTCCACTTT.

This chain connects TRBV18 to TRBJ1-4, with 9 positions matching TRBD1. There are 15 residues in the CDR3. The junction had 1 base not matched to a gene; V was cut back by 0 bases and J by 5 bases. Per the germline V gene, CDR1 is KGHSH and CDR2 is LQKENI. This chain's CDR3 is CASSPPTGGNEKLFF. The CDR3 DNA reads TGTGCCAGCTCACCACCGACAGGGGGAAATGAAAAACTGTTTTTT.